The T cell receptor beta chain under discussion was sequenced for a study of OX40 agonist ivuxolimab in advanced cancers. Study overall: Previous treatment with anti-PD-1, anti-PD-L1 or anti-CTLA-4 therapy was allowed; about 40% had received some.

TCRdb keeps only in-frame clones here, not all; method: immunoSEQ multiplex PCR. The top ten hold 0.95% to 1.2% of the sample, which has about 91,000 clones, around 84% seen once. The CDR3 is 12 amino acids. V was shortened by 7 bases and J by 14 bases, with 17 bases between the two germline ends. CDR1 and CDR2 (germline): SNHLY, FYNNEI. In this sample, this clone turned up a few times. The sequence derives from an adult with an advanced solid tumor such as melanoma, head and neck, liver or kidney cancer. The sample here was CD4+ or CD8+ T cells sorted from blood, taken in a trial of the OX40 agonist ivuxolimab. The chain couples TRBV2 to TRBJ1-4, with D maybe TRBD1 (5 bases). This CDR3 reads CASTPDTPWLFF. CDR3 DNA sequence: TGTGCCAGCACTCCGGACACCCCATGGCTGTTTTTT.